This TCR beta chain was retrieved from a study of STAT5B mutations in CD4+ large granular lymphocyte leukemia. A single count supports this clone. What it binds is not known. Healthy controls were blood donor buffy coats. The assay was immunoSEQ multiplex PCR, and TCRdb's table has in-frame clones only and misses some. The data contain about 33,000 clones, roughly 74% of them seen just once; the ten biggest clones take up 0.29%. The CDR3 totals 17 residues. The trim removed 6 bases at V and 0 bases at J, leaving 8 bases unmatched. Per the germline V gene, CDR1 is WSHSY and CDR2 is SAAADI. Regarding the study as a whole: TRBV06-family usage was enriched in top patient clones (8/27) versus controls (2/35). Higher CD4+ than CD8+ T-LGLL clonality might reflect small sample size. Less than 30% of private leukemic clonotypes occurred rarely in other patients' non-leukemic repertoires.

Material: CD4+ T cells from blood buffy coats. The receptor was derived from a human donor in good health. The J gene is TRBJ1-3, the V gene TRBV10-2; 10 bases agree with TRBD1. DNA for the CDR3: TGCGCCAGCAGATCCGGGACAGGGGATCCCTCTGGAAACACCATATATTTT. Translated, it gives CASRSGTGDPSGNTIYF.